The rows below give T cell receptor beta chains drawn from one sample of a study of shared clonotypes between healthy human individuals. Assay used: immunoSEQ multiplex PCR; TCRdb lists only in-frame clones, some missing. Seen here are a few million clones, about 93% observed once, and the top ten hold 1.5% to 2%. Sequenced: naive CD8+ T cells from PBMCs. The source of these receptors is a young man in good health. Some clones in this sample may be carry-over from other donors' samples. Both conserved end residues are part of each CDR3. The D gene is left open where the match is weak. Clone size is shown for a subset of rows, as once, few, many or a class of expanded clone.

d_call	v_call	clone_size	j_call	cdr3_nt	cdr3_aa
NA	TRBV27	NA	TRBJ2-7	TGTGCCAGCAGTCTCCCCGGCAGGAGCTCCTACGAGCAGTACTTC	CASSLPGRSSYEQYF
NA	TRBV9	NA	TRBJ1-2	TGTGCCAGCCGCGAGTATGGCTACACCTTC	CASREYGYTF
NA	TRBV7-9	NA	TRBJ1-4	TGTGCCAGCAGCCCCCTAAGGGGGGTAGGGACTAATGAAAAACTGTTTTTT	CASSPLRGVGTNEKLFF
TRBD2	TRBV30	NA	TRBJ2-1	TGTGCCTGGAGTGAGGCAAGTGGGACTAGCGGCGATGAGCAGTTCTTC	CAWSEASGTSGDEQFF
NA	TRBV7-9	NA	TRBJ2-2	TGTGCCAGCAGCAACGCAGCCGGGGAGCTGTTTTTT	CASSNAAGELFF
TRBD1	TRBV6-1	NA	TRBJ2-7	TGTGCCAGCAGTGAAGGGACAGGCGCCTCCTACGAGCAGTACTTC	CASSEGTGASYEQYF
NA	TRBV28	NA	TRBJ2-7	TGTGCCAGCAGTTTTGCAGGAGATTACGAGCAGTACTTC	CASSFAGDYEQYF
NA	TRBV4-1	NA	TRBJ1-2	TGCGCCAGCAGCCAAAGGGCAAACTATGGCTACACCTTC	CASSQRANYGYTF
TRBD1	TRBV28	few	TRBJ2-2	TGTGTCGCCACCCCGGGACAGGGGGTTCCCGGGGAGCTGTTTTTT	CVATPGQGVPGELFF
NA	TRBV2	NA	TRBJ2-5	TGTGCCAGCAGTGAAGTTAACGGCTTAGAGACCCAGTACTTC	CASSEVNGLETQYF
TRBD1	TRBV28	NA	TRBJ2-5	TGTGCCAGCAGGTCCCGGGACAGCGAGCAAGAGACCCAGTACTTC	CASRSRDSEQETQYF
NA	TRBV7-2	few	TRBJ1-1	TGTGCCAGCAGCCACCTTGGGGGCAACACTGAAGCTTTCTTT	CASSHLGGNTEAFF
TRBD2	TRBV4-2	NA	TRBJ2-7	TGTGCCAGCAGCCAAGGTAGACTAGCGGGAGGGCCGCGCCTTACCTACGAGCAGTACTTC	CASSQGRLAGGPRLTYEQYF
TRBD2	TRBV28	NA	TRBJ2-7	TGTGCCAGCAGTCAGCTGGGACTAGCGGGAGGTGAAGCCTACGAGCAGTACTTC	CASSQLGLAGGEAYEQYF
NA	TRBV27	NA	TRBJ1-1	TGTGCCAGCAGTCATGACTCCCCGGGGACTGAAGCTTTCTTT	CASSHDSPGTEAFF
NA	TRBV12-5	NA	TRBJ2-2	TGTGCTAGTCGAAGTGGGGGAAGGGAGCTGTTTTTT	CASRSGGRELFF
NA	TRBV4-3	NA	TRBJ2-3	TGCGCCAGCAGCCAAGGGTGGGCGATAACGAGCACAGATACGCAGTATTTT	CASSQGWAITSTDTQYF
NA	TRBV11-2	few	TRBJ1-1	TGTGCCAGCAGCTTATCAAGGGCCACTGAAGCTTTCTTT	CASSLSRATEAFF
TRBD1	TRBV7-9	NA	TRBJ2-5	TGTGCCAGCAGCCCAATGACAGGGGTAAAAGAGACCCAGTACTTC	CASSPMTGVKETQYF
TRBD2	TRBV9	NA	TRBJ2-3	TGTGCCAGCAGCGCTCATGCGAGCGGGAGGGCGGGGGATACGCAGTATTTT	CASSAHASGRAGDTQYF
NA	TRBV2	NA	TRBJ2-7	TGTGCCAGCAGCGCCCTAGCGTTTGCCTACGAGCAGTACTTC	CASSALAFAYEQYF
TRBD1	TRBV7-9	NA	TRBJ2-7	TGTGCCAGCAGCTTCGGTGGGACAGGGGGCCGCGAGCAGTACTTC	CASSFGGTGGREQYF
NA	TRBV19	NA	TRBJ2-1	TGTGCCAGTACCCTCGGACAGAGCTCCTACAATGAGCAGTTCTTC	CASTLGQSSYNEQFF
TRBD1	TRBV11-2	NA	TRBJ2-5	TGTGCCAGCAGTTTTTCCAGACAGGGACAAGAGACCCAGTACTTC	CASSFSRQGQETQYF
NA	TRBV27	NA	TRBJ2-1	TGTGCCTCCTACGGGTTGAGCTCCTACAATGAGCAGTTCTTC	CASYGLSSYNEQFF
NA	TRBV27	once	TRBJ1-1	TGTGCCAGCAGTTTATCGAGGGGGGGTTGGACTGAAGCTTTCTTT	CASSLSRGGWTEAFF
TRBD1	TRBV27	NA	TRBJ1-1	TGTGCCAGCAGTCCCGGACAGGGGGCGGGGAACACTGAAGCTTTCTTT	CASSPGQGAGNTEAFF
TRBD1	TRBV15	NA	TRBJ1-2	TGTGCCACCAGCGGACGGGACAGGGAGAACTATGGCTACACCTTC	CATSGRDRENYGYTF
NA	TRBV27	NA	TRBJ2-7	TGTGCCAGCAGTTTTCGGTTGTCCTACGAGCAGTACTTC	CASSFRLSYEQYF
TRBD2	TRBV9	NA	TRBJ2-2	TGTGCCAGCAGCGTAGAGGGGTCTAGCGGAAACACCGGGGAGCTGTTTTTT	CASSVEGSSGNTGELFF
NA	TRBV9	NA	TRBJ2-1	TGTGCCAGCAGCGGCTCCTTGGGGGAGCAGTTCTTC	CASSGSLGEQFF
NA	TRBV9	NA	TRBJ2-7	TGTGCCAGCAGCGTCCGGTGGCAGGGAATCCACGAGCAGTACTTC	CASSVRWQGIHEQYF
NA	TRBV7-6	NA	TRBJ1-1	TGTGCCAGCAGCTTAGGGAAGGGGCTAAGGACTGAAGCTTTCTTT	CASSLGKGLRTEAFF
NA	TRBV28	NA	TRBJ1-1	TGTGCCAGCAGCCCTGAGGGGGAACTCACTGAAGCTTTCTTT	CASSPEGELTEAFF
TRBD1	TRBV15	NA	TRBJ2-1	TGTGCCACCAGCGGACAGGGGGATTCCTACAATGAGCAGTTCTTC	CATSGQGDSYNEQFF
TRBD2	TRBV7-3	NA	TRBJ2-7	TGTGCCAGCAGCTGGGGGACTAGTGGGTACGAGCAGTACTTC	CASSWGTSGYEQYF
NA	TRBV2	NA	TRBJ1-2	TGTGCCAGCAGTGGATGGACCGCCTCGGGCGGCTACACCTTC	CASSGWTASGGYTF
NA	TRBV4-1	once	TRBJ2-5	TGCGCCAGCAGCCCCAGGTACCAAGAGACCCAGTACTTC	CASSPRYQETQYF
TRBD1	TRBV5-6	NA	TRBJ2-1	TGTGCCAGCAGCAAAGGGACAGGGAGCCTCTCCTACAATGAGCAGTTCTTC	CASSKGTGSLSYNEQFF
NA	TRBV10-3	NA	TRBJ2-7	TGTGCCATCAGTGATCGGACTGAGCAGTACTTC	CAISDRTEQYF
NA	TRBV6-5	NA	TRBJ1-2	TGTGCCAGCAGTTACGGGTCGCAGGCATACTATGGCTACACCTTC	CASSYGSQAYYGYTF
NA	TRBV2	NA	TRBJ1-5	TGTGCCAGCAGTGAACAGGGTGAGACCAATCAGCCCCAGCATTTT	CASSEQGETNQPQHF